This TCR beta chain was obtained from a study of regulatory T cells in long-lasting Graves disease. Time point in this sample: newly diagnosed GD, antithyroid drugs for less than 3 months. Preparation of the TCR library used RNA extracted from PBMCs. iRepertoire HTBI primers and Arm-PCR of CDR3 regions built TCR beta libraries. In TCRdb, the multiplex PCR reads were re-called with MiXCR into one record per CDR3 protein. Of 510,000 or so distinct CDR3 sequences listed, 9.5% to 15% were seen once; the top ten hold approximately 9%. The V end lost 0 bases, the J end lost 4 bases, and 9 bases lay between the germline ends. The V gene's germline CDR1 is ENHRY and CDR2 SYGVKD. This CDR3 comprises 14 residues. Separately, the same data were catalogued under a study of T cells in Graves' hyperthyroidism and ophthalmopathy. As that report states: The HTBI set primed first-round TCR CDR3 RT-PCR.

The sequenced sample was peripheral blood mononuclear cells (PBMCs), obtained at new diagnosis, from a patient treated with antithyroid drugs. The TCR was taken from a woman in her 30s with Graves disease. This chain connects TRBV10-3 to TRBJ1-2; weak D call: TRBD1 (6 bases). The CDR3 protein is CAISESWTVYGYTF. Here the CDR3 DNA reads TGTGCCATCAGTGAGTCTTGGACAGTCTATGGCTACACCTTC.